These T cell receptor beta chains were read from a single sample in a study of beta chain features in type 1 diabetes. Here immunoSEQ multiplex PCR was the method, and the copy in TCRdb shows in-frame clones only, minus some. Of roughly 340,000 clones listed, roughly 13% are singletons. The sample comprised naive CD4+ T cells from blood. The origin of the receptors is a woman aged 18-29 years with type 1 diabetes. Both conserved end residues are part of each CDR3. A D gene is named only where the DNA matches it firmly. A clone size is listed for some rows: how often the clone was seen (once, few, many), or a class if it is expanded.

D gene	J gene	V gene	clone size	CDR3 DNA	CDR3 protein
TRBD1	TRBJ2-5	TRBV7-9	few	TGTGCCAGCAGCCCCGCGACCGGGACAGGGGTTTGGACCCAAGAGACCCAGTACTTC	CASSPATGTGVWTQETQYF
.	TRBJ2-1	TRBV30	few	TGTGCCTGGAGTTCGGAGAAAACAGGGAGATCCTACAATGAGCAGTTCTTC	CAWSSEKTGRSYNEQFF
.	TRBJ2-2	TRBV28	.	TGTGCCAGCAGACAGGGTGTCACCGGGGAGCTGTTTTTT	CASRQGVTGELFF
TRBD1	TRBJ2-7	TRBV30	.	TGTGCCTGGAAGACAGGGGAACCCTACGAGCAGTACTTC	CAWKTGEPYEQYF
.	TRBJ2-2	TRBV6-6	.	TGTGCCAGCAGCGCACCGGGACTGAACACCGGGGAGCTGTTTTTT	CASSAPGLNTGELFF
.	TRBJ2-3	TRBV5-4	.	TGTGCCAGCAGCTTGCGGACAGATACGCAGTATTTT	CASSLRTDTQYF
TRBD1	TRBJ2-1	TRBV5-1	.	TGCGCCAGCAGCTTGGGCCCAGGGGGCGTTGAGTATGAGCAGTTCTTC	CASSLGPGGVEYEQFF
.	TRBJ1-2	TRBV7-6	once	TGTGCCAGCAGCTTAAATAGGAGGCTTATCTATGGCTACACCTTC	CASSLNRRLIYGYTF
TRBD2	TRBJ2-3	TRBV25-1	.	TGTGCCACCATGGGAACTAGCGGGGCGACCAGCACAGATACGCAGTATTTT	CATMGTSGATSTDTQYF
.	TRBJ1-2	TRBV11-2	few	TGTGCCAGCAGTGCAGGGTACGACTATGGCTACACCTTC	CASSAGYDYGYTF
TRBD2	TRBJ2-7	TRBV11-2	.	TGTGCCAGCAGCTATACCGGGACTAGCGGGACAGGGTACGAGCAGTACTTC	CASSYTGTSGTGYEQYF
TRBD2	TRBJ2-3	TRBV7-9	.	TGTGCCAGCAGCCCTAGCGGGAGGGCAGATACGCAGTATTTT	CASSPSGRADTQYF
TRBD1	TRBJ2-3	TRBV5-1	.	TGCGCCAGCAGCTTGGGGGACAGGCTCTACACAGATACGCAGTATTTT	CASSLGDRLYTDTQYF
.	TRBJ1-2	TRBV29-1	.	TGCAGCGTTGGGGGGGGTTGGGCCCTCTCCTATGGCTACACCTTC	CSVGGGWALSYGYTF
TRBD1	TRBJ1-5	TRBV28	few	TGTGCCAGCAGTCCCGAAACAGGGGTTGGTAATCAGCCCCAGCATTTT	CASSPETGVGNQPQHF
TRBD2	TRBJ2-4	TRBV9	few	TGTGCCAGCAGCGTAAGGGGCGGGAGCTCGGACATTCAGTACTTC	CASSVRGGSSDIQYF
TRBD2	TRBJ2-7	TRBV2	.	TGTGCCAGCAGTGGATATCTAGCGGGAGTGGGCTACGAGCAGTACTTC	CASSGYLAGVGYEQYF
.	TRBJ2-5	TRBV5-1	few	TGCGCCAGCAAACTAACAGGGAGCCAAGAGACCCAGTACTTC	CASKLTGSQETQYF
TRBD2	TRBJ2-7	TRBV30	.	TGTGCCTGGGATGCGGGAGACTACGAGCAGTACTTC	CAWDAGDYEQYF
TRBD1	TRBJ2-6	TRBV18	few	TGTGCCAGCTCACCTTGGACAGGGGTCTTCTCTGGGGCCAACGTCCTGACTTTC	CASSPWTGVFSGANVLTF
TRBD2	TRBJ2-1	TRBV5-1	.	TGCGCCAGCATCCCACTAGCGGGGGGACACAATGAGCAGTTCTTC	CASIPLAGGHNEQFF
TRBD2	TRBJ2-5	TRBV7-6	.	TGTGCCAGCAGCCCAAGCTCCGGGACTAGCGGGAACGGCCCGAACTTC	CASSPSSGTSGNGPNF
.	TRBJ1-2	TRBV6-5	few	TGTGCCAGCAGTTCCAGGGGCCCCTATGGCTACACCTTC	CASSSRGPYGYTF
.	TRBJ1-2	TRBV5-1	few	TGCGCCAGCGGGCAGAACTATGGCTACACCTTC	CASGQNYGYTF
TRBD2	TRBJ2-7	TRBV18	.	TGTGCCAGCTCACCGCCTTTGGGGACTAGCAGCGAGCAGTACTTC	CASSPPLGTSSEQYF
.	TRBJ1-5	TRBV6-5	once	TGTGCCAGCAGTTACAGGGAGGCAGGGCGGGTTCAGCCCCAGCATTTT	CASSYREAGRVQPQHF
TRBD1	TRBJ2-1	TRBV28	.	TGTGCCAGCAGCTTTGAACCCGGGACAGGGTCCCACAATGAGCAGTTCTTC	CASSFEPGTGSHNEQFF
.	TRBJ1-5	TRBV18	few	TGTGCCAGCTCCTCCAGGGGCAATCAGCCCCAGCATTTT	CASSSRGNQPQHF
TRBD2	TRBJ2-1	TRBV28	few	TGTGCCAGCAGTTTCAACCCCCCCGGACTAGCGGGGAGCTCCTACAATGAGCAGTTCTTC	CASSFNPPGLAGSSYNEQFF
TRBD1	TRBJ2-1	TRBV28	few	TGTGCCAGCATAACAGGGGGAAATGAGCAGTTCTTC	CASITGGNEQFF
.	TRBJ1-4	TRBV27	.	TGTGCCAGCAGTTTGTTCGGGGAAGCAACTAATGAAAAACTGTTTTTT	CASSLFGEATNEKLFF
.	TRBJ2-7	TRBV18	few	TGTGCCAGCTCACCGGGGCTCGCCTACGAGCAGTACTTC	CASSPGLAYEQYF
.	TRBJ2-1	TRBV5-5	.	TGTGCCAGCAGCTTGGTAGCCGGGACTTACAATGAGCAGTTCTTC	CASSLVAGTYNEQFF
.	TRBJ2-4	TRBV30	few	TGTGCCTGGAGTGCAACACGGGGAGCCAAAAACATTCAGTACTTC	CAWSATRGAKNIQYF
TRBD1	TRBJ1-2	TRBV11-2	.	TGTGCCAGCAGCGCCATCGGACAGGGGGCTCGCTATGGCTACACCTTC	CASSAIGQGARYGYTF
TRBD1	TRBJ2-3	TRBV30	few	TGTGCCTTACAGGGGCCAGATACGCAGTATTTT	CALQGPDTQYF
.	TRBJ2-1	TRBV7-2	few	TGTGCCAGCAGCCAGGACAGAGCTTACAATGAGCAGTTCTTC	CASSQDRAYNEQFF
TRBD2	TRBJ2-1	TRBV2	few	TGTGCCAGCAAACGGGAGGGGTACAATGAGCAGTTCTTC	CASKREGYNEQFF
TRBD1	TRBJ1-2	TRBV19	.	TGTGCCAGTAATAACAGGGGGCATGGCTACACCTTC	CASNNRGHGYTF
.	TRBJ2-4	TRBV10-3	few	TGTGCCATCAGTGACGGGGTCAAAAACATTCAGTACTTC	CAISDGVKNIQYF
TRBD2	TRBJ2-7	TRBV19	.	TGTGCCAGTAGTTCTCACCGGGCTAGCGGGAGTTACGAGCAGTACTTC	CASSSHRASGSYEQYF
.	TRBJ1-2	TRBV28	few	TGTGCCAGCAGTTTATGGGCTCGGGGAATGGGGAATGGCTACACCTTC	CASSLWARGMGNGYTF
TRBD2	TRBJ2-3	TRBV6-6	few	TGTGCCAGCAGGGGACTAGCGCCAGATACGCAGTATTTT	CASRGLAPDTQYF
TRBD1	TRBJ2-1	TRBV5-4	.	TGTGCCAGCAGCTTGGTGGGACAGGGCGTGCAGTTCTTC	CASSLVGQGVQFF
TRBD2	TRBJ2-4	TRBV29-1	.	TGCAGCGTTGAAGAGCGGGAGGGCATTTGGGACAAAAACATTCAGTACTTC	CSVEEREGIWDKNIQYF
.	TRBJ2-3	TRBV30	.	TGTGCCTGGACTAAATCGAACCCCACAGATACGCAGTATTTT	CAWTKSNPTDTQYF
TRBD1	TRBJ1-2	TRBV11-2	few	TGTGCCAGCAGCTTACCGGGACAGGGGGCGAAGGGCTACACCTTC	CASSLPGQGAKGYTF
.	TRBJ2-4	TRBV7-2	.	TGTGCCAGCAGCCCAGACCCAACATTGGACTCAACGTACTTC	CASSPDPTLDSTYF
TRBD2	TRBJ2-7	TRBV7-2	few	TGTGCCAGCAGCTTCGGACTAGAGCTAGGGTACGAGCAGTACTTC	CASSFGLELGYEQYF
TRBD2	TRBJ2-3	TRBV19	.	TGTGCCAGTAGTCAAGCGGGATCGACAGATACGCAGTATTTT	CASSQAGSTDTQYF
.	TRBJ2-2	TRBV30	.	TGTGCCTGGAGTGTGGGGGGAACGAACACCGGGGAGCTGTTTTTT	CAWSVGGTNTGELFF
.	TRBJ1-5	TRBV30	.	TGTGCCTGGAGTGTACGAGGGTTTGATCAGCCCCAGCATTTT	CAWSVRGFDQPQHF
TRBD1	TRBJ1-5	TRBV7-9	.	TGTGCCAGCAGCCTGACAGGGACTAATCAGCCCCAGCATTTT	CASSLTGTNQPQHF
.	TRBJ2-1	TRBV7-3	.	TGTGCCAGCAGCTTAAAGGTGGGGACTCCTTACAATGAGCAGTTCTTC	CASSLKVGTPYNEQFF
TRBD2	TRBJ2-1	TRBV19	.	TGTGCCAGTAGTAGCGGGAGCTGGGATGAGCAGTTCTTC	CASSSGSWDEQFF
TRBD1	TRBJ2-5	TRBV30	.	TGTGCCTGGACCAGGACAGGGCGGGAGACCCAGTACTTC	CAWTRTGRETQYF
TRBD1	TRBJ1-5	TRBV7-9	few	TGTGCCAGCAGCCGACAGGGGACGAATCAGCCCCAGCATTTT	CASSRQGTNQPQHF
.	TRBJ1-2	TRBV7-6	few	TGTGCCAGCAGCTTAGGGGCAGGCTATGGCTACACCTTC	CASSLGAGYGYTF